The rows below give T cell receptor beta chains drawn from one sample of a study of T cells in pancreatic ductal adenocarcinoma. Libraries were prepared by immunoSEQ multiplex PCR; TCRdb keeps only in-frame clonotypes and omits some of them. The sample holds more than 85,000 clones; nearly 95% are singletons and the top ten take around 3.2%. The sequencing sample was made of PBMCs. These receptor sequences come from a human donor with pancreatic ductal adenocarcinoma. CDR3s include the opening cysteine and the closing phenylalanine or tryptophan. The order of the fields is J gene, D gene, clone size, V gene, CDR3 DNA, CDR3 protein. D genes are given only for firm matches. Clone size is not always given. Where it is, it says once, few, many or a class for expanded clones.

>TRBJ2-7|.|.|TRBV19
TGTGCCAGTTCTTGGGGGCGGGAGCAGTACTTC
CASSWGREQYF
>TRBJ1-5|.|.|TRBV5-6
TGTGCCAGCAGCTTGTGGTCGGGGTTCAACCAGCCCCAGCATTTT
CASSLWSGFNQPQHF
>TRBJ1-1|TRBD1|.|TRBV27
TGTGCCAGCAGTTTACACAGGGGACAAATCACTGAAGCTTTCTTT
CASSLHRGQITEAFF
>TRBJ2-5|TRBD2|.|TRBV7-6
TGTGCCAGCAGCCCCGGGCGCGGGAGGTACCAAGAGACCCAGTACTTC
CASSPGRGRYQETQYF
>TRBJ2-3|.|.|TRBV25-1
TGTGCCAGCACAGGAGCGGGAGATACGCAGTATTTT
CASTGAGDTQYF
>TRBJ1-3|TRBD1|.|TRBV6-1
TGTGCCAGCAGTGAAGCCCCCACAGGGGGACGGAGAAACACCATATATTTT
CASSEAPTGGRRNTIYF
>TRBJ1-2|TRBD1|.|TRBV10-3
TGTGCCATCAGTGTGGACAGGGGGCTTTATGGCTACACCTTC
CAISVDRGLYGYTF
>TRBJ1-4|.|.|TRBV28
TGTGCCAGCAGTAGACAGATCGAAAAACTGTTTTTT
CASSRQIEKLFF
>TRBJ2-7|TRBD2|.|TRBV7-9
TGTGCCAGCAGCTTAGACGGGCGGACTAGCGGGAGGCCCTACGAGCAGTACTTC
CASSLDGRTSGRPYEQYF
>TRBJ2-5|TRBD2|.|TRBV15
TGTGCCACCAGCAGAGATCCGGGGGAGGGAGAGACCCAGTACTTC
CATSRDPGEGETQYF
>TRBJ2-3|.|.|TRBV11-3
TGTGCCAGCAGCTTAGTAAGCCCCGATACGCAGTATTTT
CASSLVSPDTQYF
>TRBJ2-7|.|.|TRBV30
TGTGCCTGGGAGCTCCACTACGAGCAGTACTTC
CAWELHYEQYF
>TRBJ2-2|.|.|TRBV6-5
TGTGCCAGCAGCGACCCTCAGGACGGGGAGCTGTTTTTT
CASSDPQDGELFF
>TRBJ2-7|TRBD1|.|TRBV27
TGTGCCAGCAGGACAGGGGTCTCAGGGCAGTACTTC
CASRTGVSGQYF
>TRBJ2-7|.|.|TRBV7-3
TGTGCCAGCAGCTTATCTTTTAGCGGCGAGCAGTACTTC
CASSLSFSGEQYF
>TRBJ1-3|.|.|TRBV18
TGTGCCAGCTCACCACGCGGTGCCAGCTCTGGAAACACCATATATTTT
CASSPRGASSGNTIYF
>TRBJ2-1|TRBD2|.|TRBV10-3
TGTGCCATCAGTGCGGCGGTTAGCGGGTTAGACAATGAGCAGTTCTTC
CAISAAVSGLDNEQFF
>TRBJ1-5|.|.|TRBV7-2
TGTGCCAGCAGCTTTCCACAGGGAATAAATCAGCCCCAGCATTTT
CASSFPQGINQPQHF
>TRBJ1-2|TRBD1|.|TRBV6-5
TGTGCCAGTTCACTTCACAGGGGGCGGGGTGTTGCCTTC
CASSLHRGRGVAF
>TRBJ2-3|.|.|TRBV5-1
TGCGCCAGCAGCGGCGGGACCCCTGGGACAGATACGCAGTATTTT
CASSGGTPGTDTQYF
>TRBJ2-7|.|few|TRBV30
TGTGCCTGGAGTGGTAGCTACGAGCAGTACTTC
CAWSGSYEQYF
>TRBJ2-3|TRBD2|.|TRBV28
TGTGCCAGCGGACTTCTCGGGGGGAGCACAGATACGCAGTATTTT
CASGLLGGSTDTQYF
>TRBJ2-2|.|.|TRBV30
TGTGCCTGGGATTGGGGGGGCGCGAACACCGGGGAGCTGTTTTTT
CAWDWGGANTGELFF
>TRBJ2-3|.|.|TRBV7-2
TGTGCCAGCAGCTTTCCCCCAGGTAGCACAGATACGCAGTATTTT
CASSFPPGSTDTQYF